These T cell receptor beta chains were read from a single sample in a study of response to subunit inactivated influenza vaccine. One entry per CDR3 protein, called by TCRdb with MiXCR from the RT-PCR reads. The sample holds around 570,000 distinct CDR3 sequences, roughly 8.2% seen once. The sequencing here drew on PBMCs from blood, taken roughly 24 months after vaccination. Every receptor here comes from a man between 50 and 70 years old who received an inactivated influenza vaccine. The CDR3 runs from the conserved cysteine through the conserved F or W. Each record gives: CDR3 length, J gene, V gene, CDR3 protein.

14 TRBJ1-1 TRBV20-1 CSAKVASWNTEAFF
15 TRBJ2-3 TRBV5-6 CASSLPRGLTDTQYF
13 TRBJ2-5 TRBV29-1 CSVGASMFETQYF
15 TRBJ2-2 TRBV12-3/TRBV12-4 CASGRTGVDTGELFF
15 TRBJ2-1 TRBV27 CASSHGTGMNNEQFF
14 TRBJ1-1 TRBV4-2 CASSQDRENTEAFF
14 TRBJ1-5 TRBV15 CATSRVHSNQPQHF
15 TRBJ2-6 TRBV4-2 CASSQTGIGANVLTF
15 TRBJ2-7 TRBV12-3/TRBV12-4 CASSQRDRGPYEQYF
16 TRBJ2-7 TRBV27 CASSPLRQGGTYEQYF
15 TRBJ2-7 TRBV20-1 CSPSPIAGGPYEQYF
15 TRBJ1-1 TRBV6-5 CASSYSIRGGTEAFF
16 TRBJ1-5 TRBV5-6 CASSLKHRANNQPQHF
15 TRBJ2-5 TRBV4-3 CASSQDGQKFETQYF
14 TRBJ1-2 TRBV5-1 CASSLDSPGYGYTF
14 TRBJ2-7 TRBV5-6 CEMPNDRSSYEQYF
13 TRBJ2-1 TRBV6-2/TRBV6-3 CASSYNSYNEQFF
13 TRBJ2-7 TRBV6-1 CASSRPTVYEQYF
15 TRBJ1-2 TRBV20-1 CSASRMGARMIGYTF
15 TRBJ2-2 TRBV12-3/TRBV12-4 CASSTSGVNTGELFF
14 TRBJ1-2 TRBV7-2 CASSGYLSGYGYTF
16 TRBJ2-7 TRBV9 CASRRGNSGHSYEQYF
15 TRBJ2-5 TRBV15 CATSSIQGSWETQYF
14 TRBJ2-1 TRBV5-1 CASSSGTGGNEQFF
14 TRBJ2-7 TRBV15 CATSRVISGGKQYF